The source of this T cell receptor beta chain is a study of cytomegalovirus exposure and HLA in healthy donors. For the study at large: Findings of an earlier analysis included about 120 million unique TCR beta sequences from 170 million or so T cells. Study-level findings and limits: It was around 160 TCR beta chains that were listed as cytomegalovirus-associated.

Among the donors, all were healthy bone marrow donors. Researchers ran the PCR with 60 Vbeta and 13 Jbeta primers. Produced via immunoSEQ multiplex PCR; TCRdb's table is partial and in-frame only. The sample holds around 100,000 clones, 78% seen once. To note about this clone: What it recognizes is unknown.

The V end was cut by 0 bases, the J end by 8 bases, with 13 bases between. CDR1 is MNHEY, CDR2 SVGAGI, per germline. This CDR3 region has 14 residues. The chain has TRBV6-5 and TRBJ1-2; tentative D call: TRBD1 (5 bases). This receptor was identified in a woman in her thirties or forties in good health and CMV-seronegative. The sample comprised PBMCs. This chain's CDR3 is CASSYSGGADGYTF. For the CDR3, the DNA is TGTGCCAGCAGTTACTCGGGGGGTGCCGACGGCTACACCTTC.